The next 19 T cell receptor beta chains were all read from a single sample in a study of lymphopenia after photon versus proton radiotherapy. The protocol was immunoSEQ multiplex PCR, while the TCRdb copy is restricted to in-frame clones and leaves out a portion. The data hold approximately 35,000 clones, with 85% to 90% observed a single time. The specimen comprised peripheral blood, sampled from a patient treated with photon-based radiotherapy. The receptors stem from a woman aged 45-65 years with pancreatic cancer.

In this sample, this clone turned up a few times. J is TRBJ2-1 and V is TRBV4-3; D uncertain. Germline values: CDR1 LGHNA, CDR2 YSLEER. There are 12 residues in the CDR3. Trimming shortened V by 2 bases and J by 6 bases, and 5 bases separated the two germline ends. CDR3 in amino acids: CASSQHSNEQFF. CDR3 in DNA: TGCGCCAGCAGCCAACACTCCAATGAGCAGTTCTTC.

This clone was observed a single time. The chain carries TRBV28 and TRBJ2-2; TRBD2 aligns across 7 bases. CDR1 MDHEN and CDR2 SYDVKM come from the germline V gene. This CDR3 is built from 15 residues. Germline trimming cut 7 bases from V and 6 bases from J; bases unmatched to any gene: 11. CDR3 sequence (DNA): TGTGCCAGCACCTTGGACTCCCGGGGGGCCGGGGAGCTGTTTTTT. This translates into CASTLDSRGAGELFF.

This clone was observed a single time. This chain joins TRBV29-1 and TRBJ2-7; D uncertain. CDR1 SQVTM and CDR2 ANQGSEA come from the germline V gene. The CDR3 extends over 15 amino acids. V shed 0 bases and J shed 0 bases, with 12 bases lying between them. The CDR3 protein is CSVEDDSLNSYEQYF. DNA of the CDR3: TGCAGCGTTGAAGATGATAGCCTGAACTCCTACGAGCAGTACTTC.

This clone came up once. The rearrangement uses TRBV28 and TRBJ1-1; 7 bases align to TRBD1. CDR1 is MDHEN, CDR2 SYDVKM, per germline. The J segment lost 7 bases and the V segment lost 6 bases, leaving 11 bases of the junction unmatched. The CDR3 is 14 residues long. This CDR3 reads CASSRRQGRNEAFF. CDR3 coding DNA: TGTGCCAGCAGCCGTCGACAGGGCAGAAATGAAGCTTTCTTT.

This chain connects TRBV27 to TRBJ2-7, with 13 bases aligning to TRBD2. CDR3 size: 18 residues. From germline, CDR1 is MNHEY and CDR2 SMNVEV (reference sequence). Trimming at V came to 4 bases and at J to 5 bases, leaving 14 bases not matched to a gene. The CDR3 here is CASSSYPLLAGGPNEQYF. Here the CDR3 DNA reads TGTGCCAGCAGTTCTTACCCCCTACTAGCGGGAGGGCCGAACGAGCAGTACTTC.

The J gene is TRBJ1-2, the V gene TRBV4-1; a possible D gene is TRBD1 (5 bases). The CDR3 covers 15 residues. From germline, CDR1 is MGHRA and CDR2 YSYEKL. Trimming took off 0 bases at V and 5 bases at J, with 13 bases between the two ends. CDR3 sequence reads: CASSQDPPGGYGYTF. The CDR3 DNA is TGCGCCAGCAGCCAAGACCCTCCCGGGGGTTATGGCTACACCTTC.

This rearrangement joins TRBV25-1 to TRBJ2-3, with D unclear. Germline V lookup: CDR1 MGHDK, CDR2 SYGVNS. This CDR3 comprises 13 residues. V lost 3 bases and J lost 5, with 9 bases in between. The CDR3 here is CASSEPPGDTQYF. The CDR3 nucleotides are TGTGCCAGCAGTGAGCCCCCGGGAGATACGCAGTATTTT.

This chain joins TRBV4-3 and TRBJ2-1, with D possibly being TRBD1 (5 bases). Germline V gene lookup returns CDR1 LGHNA and CDR2 YSLEER. The CDR3 covers 16 residues. V gave up 0 bases and J gave up 3 bases, with 12 bases separating them. The CDR3 DNA is TGCGCCAGCAGCCAAGAGTTGGAGACAGTCTACAATGAGCAGTTCTTC. Translating it yields CASSQELETVYNEQFF.

The chain recombines TRBV19 with TRBJ2-7; TRBD1 matches at 10 bases. The CDR3 is 15 residues long. Germline V gene data show CDR1 as LNHDA and CDR2 as SQIVND (reference sequence). The J segment lost 7 bases and the V segment lost 4 bases, leaving 10 bases of the junction unmatched. CDR3 in DNA: TGTGCCAGTAGTACCCCCGGGACAGGGGTGAGTGAGCAGTACTTC. Translation: CASSTPGTGVSEQYF.

The V gene is TRBV19, the J gene TRBJ2-3, with D possibly TRBD2 on 5 matching bases. This CDR3 spans 14 amino acids. The V end lost 1 base, the J end lost 0 bases, and 5 bases lay between the germline ends. Germline CDR1 and CDR2: LNHDA and SQIVND (reference sequence). In DNA, the CDR3 is TGTGCCAGTAGTATAGGGACTAGCACAGATACGCAGTATTTT. Translated, it gives CASSIGTSTDTQYF.

This chain connects TRBV7-3 to TRBJ2-2; no clear D. CDR3 length: 14 amino acids. The germline gives CDR1 SGHTA, CDR2 FQGTGA. Trimming removed 0 bases at V and 1 base at J, with 3 bases between. CDR3 loop: CASSLTGNTGELFF. CDR3 nucleotide sequence: TGTGCCAGCAGCTTAACAGGGAACACCGGGGAGCTGTTTTTT.

The gene calls are TRBV27 and TRBJ1-6; the D gene is possibly TRBD1 (6 bases). CDR3 length: 14 amino acids. Between the trimmed V and J ends, which lost 5 bases and 6 bases, there was a span of 11 bases. CDR1 is MNHEY, CDR2 SMNVEV, per germline (reference sequence). The CDR3 bases are TGTGCCAGCAGTACGAACAGGGTTAATTCACCCCTCCACTTT. Protein sequence: CASSTNRVNSPLHF.

The chain employs TRBV5-8 and TRBJ1-5; D ambiguous. The CDR3 is 13 residues long. Trimming took 6 bases from V and 6 from J, leaving 13 bases between them. Per the germline V gene, CDR1 is SGHTS and CDR2 is YDEGEE. The CDR3 DNA reads TGTGCCAGCACAGCACGATTCAGTCAGCCCCAGCATTTT. Translation: CASTARFSQPQHF.

The J gene is TRBJ2-7, the V gene TRBV6-5; 7 bases line up with TRBD1. CDR3 length: 15 amino acids. Germline CDR1 and CDR2: MNHEY and SVGAGI. With V trimmed by 2 bases and J by 2 bases, 6 bases remained unmatched. The CDR3 DNA reads as TGTGCCAGCAGTTACCGGACAGGAACAACCTACGAGCAGTACTTC. Protein sequence: CASSYRTGTTYEQYF.

The chain combines TRBV27 with TRBJ2-7; D may be TRBD1 (6 bases). The CDR3 spans 13 residues. Germline values: CDR1 MNHEY, CDR2 SMNVEV (reference sequence). The ends were cut back, 5 bases at V and 4 bases at J, with 12 bases in the middle. CDR3: CASSPPQGYEQYF. As DNA, the CDR3 is TGTGCCAGCAGTCCCCCGCAGGGGTACGAGCAGTACTTC.

The chain uses TRBV7-3 and TRBJ2-7; no clear D gene. V dropped 5 bases and J dropped 0 bases, with 17 bases sitting between them. Per germline, CDR1 SGHTA and CDR2 FQGTGA. The CDR3 contains 16 residues. The CDR3 nucleotides are TGTGCCAGCAGCCCCCCTGCGACCCTCCGCTCCTACGAGCAGTACTTC. Its protein product is CASSPPATLRSYEQYF.

This chain links TRBV5-4 with TRBJ2-5; perhaps TRBD2 as D (7 bases). This CDR3 has 17 residues. V dropped 4 bases and J dropped 0 bases, with 19 bases sitting between them. Germline CDR1 and CDR2: SGHNT and YYREEE (reference sequence). CDR3 DNA: TGTGCCAGCAGCGGGGGGCAGCCGCGGGGGCACCAAGAGACCCAGTACTTC. This gives the protein CASSGGQPRGHQETQYF.

V and J are TRBV14 and TRBJ2-2, with D maybe TRBD1 (6 bases). The CDR3 runs 18 residues. The V end lost 7 bases, the J end lost 1 base, and 22 bases lay between the germline ends. CDR1 is SGHDN, CDR2 FVKESK, per germline. The DNA of the CDR3 is TGTGCCAGCAACGCGCAGGGGTCTCCCACCTTGAACACCGGGGAGCTGTTTTTT. Translation gives CASNAQGSPTLNTGELFF.

V and J are TRBV5-4 and TRBJ1-2; 7 nucleotides align to TRBD1. Looked up from germline, CDR1 is SGHNT and CDR2 is YYREEE (reference sequence). The junction had 9 bases not matched to a gene; V was cut back by 5 bases and J by 2 bases. This CDR3 contains 15 residues. CDR3 amino acids: CASSKQGTVNYGYTF. The CDR3, as DNA: TGTGCCAGCAGTAAACAGGGGACAGTAAACTATGGCTACACCTTC.